This TCR beta chain stems from a study of T cell repertoires in cytomegalovirus infection. Study as a whole: Indicated by public TCR beta signatures were CMV infection and matching HLA type. Study-wide points: The cumulative frequency of public TCR beta families identified carriers of CMV plus the relevant HLA. There were HLA-C-restricted CMV-specific TCR beta clonotypes dominating the ex vivo response.

This clonotype appeared many times. Its target is not known. TCRdb re-called the reads through MiXCR, storing one row per CDR3 protein. Of about 76,000 distinct CDR3 sequences detected, 3.7% appear once; the ten largest clones hold around 4.4%. The sequence was collected from a human donor in good health (CMV status not recorded). Some clones in this sample may be carry-over from other donors' samples. Source material: PBMCs.

The CDR3 region is CSVGRGGDGNTIYF. Here the CDR3 DNA reads TGCAGCGTTGGGAGGGGGGGCGATGGAAACACCATATATTTT. The chain combines TRBV29-1 with TRBJ1-3, with D possibly TRBD1 on 6 matching bases. This CDR3 has 14 amino acids. V was clipped by 4 bases and J by 3 bases, with 13 bases between them. Germline V gene lookup returns CDR1 SQVTM and CDR2 ANQGSEA.